A selection of T cell receptor beta chains follows, all from one sample in a study of CD8 T cells in ankylosing spondylitis. TCRdb processed the 5' RACE reads anew with MiXCR; each CDR3 protein has one entry. The data show over 150,000 distinct CDR3 sequences, around a sixth seen once. The material sequenced was blood, either unsorted or a sorted T cell fraction (not recorded which). Receptors originate from a male donor aged 10-29 years with ankylosing spondylitis or in good health (not recorded which). Both conserved end residues are part of each CDR3. A D gene is named only where the DNA matches it firmly. The listing skips clone size in some rows; elsewhere it reads once, few, many or a size class.

v_call	d_call	clone_size	j_call	cdr3_nt	cdr3_aa
TRBV9	.	many	TRBJ2-6	TGTGCCAGCAGCCAAACAGGGTCTGGGGCCAACGTCCTGACTTTC	CASSQTGSGANVLTF
TRBV10-3	TRBD2	many	TRBJ2-3	TGTGCCATCAGTGAGGGACTAGCTACAGATACGCAGTATTTT	CAISEGLATDTQYF
TRBV30	.	many	TRBJ2-3	TGTGCCTGGAGTGCACGGAACCAGGGTACGCAGTATTTT	CAWSARNQGTQYF
TRBV27	TRBD1	many	TRBJ2-7	TGTGCCAGCAGACAGGGGCTTACCTACGAGCAGTACTTC	CASRQGLTYEQYF
TRBV12-3/TRBV12-4	.	many	TRBJ2-4	TGTGCCAGCAGTTATACCGGGGCCCGGGACATTCAGTACTTC	CASSYTGARDIQYF
TRBV6-6	.	many	TRBJ2-7	TGTGCCAGCAGCGGAGGACAGTCGAACACCTACGAGCAGTACTTC	CASSGGQSNTYEQYF
TRBV20-1	.	.	TRBJ1-2	TGCAGTGCTAGTCTACGCGGGATCCCTGGGAACTATGGCTACACCTTC	CSASLRGIPGNYGYTF
TRBV7-8	.	many	TRBJ2-4	TGTGCCAGCAGCTTAGTGCGGCGGGGCAGGGGGGCCGGGGCCAAAAACATTCAGTACTTC	CASSLVRRGRGAGAKNIQYF
TRBV6-2/TRBV6-3	TRBD2	many	TRBJ2-1	TGTGCCAGCAGTACCGTAGCGGGATCCTACAATGAGCAGTTCTTC	CASSTVAGSYNEQFF
TRBV29-1	.	many	TRBJ2-5	TGCAGCGGGGTGACTAGTAGGAGAGAGACCCAGTACTTC	CSGVTSRRETQYF
TRBV5-6	TRBD1	many	TRBJ2-5	TGTGCCAGCAGCCCCTTGGACAGGAACCAAGAGACCCAGTACTTC	CASSPLDRNQETQYF
TRBV29-1	TRBD1	.	TRBJ2-5	TGCAGCGCGGACAGGGGTGTGGAGACCCAGTACTTC	CSADRGVETQYF
TRBV9	.	many	TRBJ2-7	TGTGCCAGCAGCCCTTTCGGCGAGGGTGGCGAGCAGTACTTC	CASSPFGEGGEQYF
TRBV2	.	many	TRBJ2-2	TGTGCCAGCAGTGATGAGGGGGGGAACACCGGGGAGCTGTTTTTT	CASSDEGGNTGELFF
TRBV29-1	TRBD2	once	TRBJ2-1	TGCAGCGTTGACGGGCACCCGGGGGGCTCCTACAATGAGCAGTTCTTC	CSVDGHPGGSYNEQFF
TRBV18	TRBD2	many	TRBJ2-3	TGTGCCAGCTCACCGGCGGGGGACTACACAGATACGCAGTATTTT	CASSPAGDYTDTQYF
TRBV5-1	.	many	TRBJ2-7	TGCGCCAGCAGCTTACCGGGACACCCGTTGTACGAGCAGTACTTC	CASSLPGHPLYEQYF
TRBV7-8	TRBD2	many	TRBJ2-1	TGTGCCAGCAGCTTTACACTAGCGGGAAATGAGCAGTTCTTC	CASSFTLAGNEQFF
TRBV2	TRBD1	many	TRBJ2-5	TGTGCCAGCAGCGGCTTTACAGGGGGAAAGACCCAGTACTTC	CASSGFTGGKTQYF
TRBV5-1	TRBD1	many	TRBJ2-1	TGCGCCAGCAGCTCGGGGACAGGGGATAGGCAGTTCTTC	CASSSGTGDRQFF
TRBV12-3/TRBV12-4	TRBD2	.	TRBJ2-1	TGTGCCAGCAGTTTAAGGCTAGCGGACTACAATGAGCAGTTCTTC	CASSLRLADYNEQFF
TRBV6-6	.	.	TRBJ2-1	TGTGCCAGCAGTTCATCGGAAATGGGCCTGGACAATGAGCAGTTCTTC	CASSSSEMGLDNEQFF
TRBV19	.	many	TRBJ2-7	TGTGCCAGTAGTAATCCGGGAAACCTCTACGAGCAGTACTTC	CASSNPGNLYEQYF
TRBV9	.	many	TRBJ2-2	TGTGCCAGCAGCGTAGCAAACGGGAACACCGGGGAGCTGTTTTTT	CASSVANGNTGELFF
TRBV12-3/TRBV12-4	.	many	TRBJ1-5	TGTGCCAGCAGCCGTGGACAGTTTTATAGCAATCAGCCCCAGCATTTT	CASSRGQFYSNQPQHF
TRBV5-6	.	many	TRBJ2-1	TGTGCCAGCAGCTACGGGAGATACAATGAGCAGTTCTTC	CASSYGRYNEQFF
TRBV6-5	TRBD2	.	TRBJ2-3	TGTGCCAGCAGTTCCCCCCTTGGGGGACTAGCTAACACAGATACGCAGTATTTT	CASSSPLGGLANTDTQYF
TRBV20-1	.	.	TRBJ2-2	TGCAGTGCTAGAGATGGGCGGAGCACCGGGGAGCTGTTTTTT	CSARDGRSTGELFF
TRBV7-2	.	.	TRBJ1-5	TGTGCCAGCAGCCGAGCCCCCAGGGATAGCAATCAGCCCCAGCATTTT	CASSRAPRDSNQPQHF
TRBV2	.	many	TRBJ2-3	TGTGCCAGCAGTGATCCAGGGGAGGGTACAGATACGCAGTATTTT	CASSDPGEGTDTQYF
TRBV12-3/TRBV12-4	.	many	TRBJ2-2	TGTGCCAGCAGTTCGTCACCCCGAAGGACCGGGGAGCTGTTTTTT	CASSSSPRRTGELFF
TRBV7-9	.	many	TRBJ2-1	TGTGCCAGCAGCGGAGGGGGCGGGAATGAGCAGTTCTTC	CASSGGGGNEQFF
TRBV20-1	.	.	TRBJ2-3	TGCAGTGCTATACAGGGATCGTCGACAGATACGCAGTATTTT	CSAIQGSSTDTQYF
TRBV30	.	many	TRBJ1-2	TGTGCCTGGAGCGGACAGTACTATGGCTACACCTTC	CAWSGQYYGYTF
TRBV29-1	.	many	TRBJ1-1	TGCAGCCTCTCCCCCGGAGAGAAAAAAGCTTTCTTT	CSLSPGEKKAFF
TRBV6-5	.	many	TRBJ1-2	TGTGCCAGCAGAGAGGGACAAGCCATCTATGGCTACACCTTC	CASREGQAIYGYTF
TRBV11-2	.	many	TRBJ2-7	TGTGCCAGCAGCCGGGACACCTCCTACGAGCAGTACTTC	CASSRDTSYEQYF
TRBV2	TRBD1	many	TRBJ2-7	TGTGCCAGCAGTCTTGGGACAGGGGGCCTGCTTGGCTACGAGCAGTACTTC	CASSLGTGGLLGYEQYF
TRBV6-2/TRBV6-3	.	many	TRBJ2-7	TGTGCCAGCAGTTACTCCCGGACGTCTCTCTCCTACGAGCAGTACTTC	CASSYSRTSLSYEQYF
TRBV5-1	.	many	TRBJ2-3	TGCGCCAGCAGCTCCCCCGTGGGGGGCGCGTGGGTCACAGATACGCAGTATTTT	CASSSPVGGAWVTDTQYF
TRBV6-1	.	many	TRBJ2-1	TGTGCCAGCACCCAGGGAGCTATCCAGCAGTTCTTC	CASTQGAIQQFF
TRBV29-1	TRBD2	many	TRBJ2-5	TGCAGCGTTGAGACTAGCGGGAGAATCGGGGAGACCCAGTACTTC	CSVETSGRIGETQYF
TRBV3-1	TRBD1	many	TRBJ2-2	TGTGCCAGCAGCCCCGGGACAGGGTTCACCGGGGAGCTGTTTTTT	CASSPGTGFTGELFF
TRBV20-1	TRBD2	many	TRBJ2-5	TGCAGTGCTACGGGACTAGCGGGAGAGACCCAGTACTTC	CSATGLAGETQYF
TRBV7-2	.	many	TRBJ2-3	TGTGCCAGCAGCCTAAGGTTCGGCGGGGGCAGCACAGATACGCAGTATTTT	CASSLRFGGGSTDTQYF
TRBV11-2	TRBD2	many	TRBJ2-5	TGTGCCAGCAGCCCAGGGACTACGACCTTTGTTCAGTACTTC	CASSPGTTTFVQYF
TRBV10-3	.	many	TRBJ2-2	TGTGCCATCAGTGACAAGCGGAGACCCACCGGGGAGCTGTTTTTT	CAISDKRRPTGELFF
TRBV7-2	.	many	TRBJ2-1	TGTGCCAGCACCCAACTGGCGGGGGCCCTGTATGAGCAGTTCTTC	CASTQLAGALYEQFF
TRBV3-1	.	many	TRBJ1-3	TGTGCCAGCAGCCACCTGGGGACCGACTCTGGAAACACCATATATTTT	CASSHLGTDSGNTIYF